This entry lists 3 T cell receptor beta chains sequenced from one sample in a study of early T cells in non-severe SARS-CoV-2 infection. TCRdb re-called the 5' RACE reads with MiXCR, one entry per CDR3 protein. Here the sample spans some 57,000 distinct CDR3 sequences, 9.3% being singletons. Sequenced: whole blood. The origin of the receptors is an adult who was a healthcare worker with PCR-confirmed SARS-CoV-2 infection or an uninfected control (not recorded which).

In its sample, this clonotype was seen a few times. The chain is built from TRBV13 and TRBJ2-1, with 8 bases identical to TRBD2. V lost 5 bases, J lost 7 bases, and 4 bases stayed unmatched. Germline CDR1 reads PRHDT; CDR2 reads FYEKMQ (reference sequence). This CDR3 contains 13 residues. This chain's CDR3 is CASSAGLENEQFF. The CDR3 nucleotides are TGTGCCAGCAGCGCGGGACTAGAGAATGAGCAGTTCTTC.

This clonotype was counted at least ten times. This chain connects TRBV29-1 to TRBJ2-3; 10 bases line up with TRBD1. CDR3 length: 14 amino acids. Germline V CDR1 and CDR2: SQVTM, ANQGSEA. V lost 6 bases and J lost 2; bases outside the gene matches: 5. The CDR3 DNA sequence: TGCAGCGTCGGGGGACAGGGGTTCACAGATACGCAGTATTTT. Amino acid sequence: CSVGGQGFTDTQYF.

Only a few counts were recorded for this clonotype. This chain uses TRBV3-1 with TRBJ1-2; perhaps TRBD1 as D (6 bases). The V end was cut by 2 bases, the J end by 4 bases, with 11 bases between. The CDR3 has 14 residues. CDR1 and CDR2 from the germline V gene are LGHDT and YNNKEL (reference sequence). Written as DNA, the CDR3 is TGTGCCAGCAGCCAACCGGGACAAAGCTATGGCTACACCTTC. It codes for CASSQPGQSYGYTF.